The 28 T cell receptor beta chains presented below share a single source sample, sequenced in a study of OX40 agonist ivuxolimab in advanced cancers. TCRdb keeps only in-frame clones here, not all; method: immunoSEQ multiplex PCR. The sample lists tens of thousands of clones; roughly 80% were seen once. Here the sequenced sample was CD4+ or CD8+ T cells sorted from blood, taken in a trial of the OX40 agonist ivuxolimab. These receptors all come from an adult with an advanced solid tumor such as melanoma, head and neck, liver or kidney cancer.

This clone came up a few times. The V gene is TRBV9, the J gene TRBJ2-6; weak D call: TRBD2 (6 bases). In germline, CDR1 is SGDLS, CDR2 YYNGEE. V lost 0 bases, J lost 2 bases, and 18 bases lay in between. This CDR3 spans 19 amino acids. This chain's CDR3 is CASSVGVGTESPGANVLTF. In nucleotides, the CDR3 is TGTGCCAGCAGCGTAGGGGTAGGGACTGAGTCTCCTGGGGCCAACGTCCTGACTTTC.

This chain connects TRBV10-1 to TRBJ2-5; D is perhaps TRBD1 (5 bases). The J call may be incorrect, as the DNA end agrees better with TRBJ2-7. The length of the CDR3 is 13 residues. Germline CDR1 reads WNHNN; CDR2 reads SYGVQD (reference sequence). Written as DNA, the CDR3 is TGCGCCAGCAGTGAAGGGGATCTCTACGAGCAGTACTTC. This translates into CASSEGDLYEQYF.

J is TRBJ2-2 and V is TRBV7-2; D could derive from TRBD1 or TRBD2 (5 bases each). The germline V and J ends were trimmed by 8 bases and 5 bases, with 18 bases remaining between them. CDR1 SGHTA and CDR2 FQGNSA come from the germline V gene. This CDR3 comprises 15 residues. The CDR3 coding sequence is TGTGCCAGCCCCTCTGATTGGGGGAGTACCGGGGAGCTGTTTTTT. Amino acid sequence: CASPSDWGSTGELFF.

This sequence joins TRBV19 and TRBJ2-5; tentative D call: TRBD1 (6 bases). Trimming removed 7 bases from V and 4 bases from J, with 13 bases in between. Per the germline V gene, CDR1 is LNHDA and CDR2 is SQIVND (reference sequence). The CDR3 extends over 13 amino acids. The CDR3 nucleotides are TGTGCCAGTAAGCAGGGGCCAGGAGAGACCCAGTACTTC. This sequence encodes CASKQGPGETQYF. Full variable domain (rest looked up from reference TRBV19 and TRBJ2-5): DGGITQSPKYLFRKEGQNVTLSCEQNLNHDAMYWYRQDPGQGLRLIYYSQIVNDFQKGDIAEGYSVSREKKESFPLTVTSAQKNPTAFYLCASKQGPGETQYFGPGTRLLVL.

A few counts support this clone. V and J are TRBV11-3 and TRBJ2-4, with 16 bases aligning to TRBD2. Losses at the gene ends were 5 bases for V and 7 bases for J; bases not matched to a gene: 8. There are 17 residues in the CDR3. The germline gives CDR1 SGHNT, CDR2 YENEEA. The CDR3 nucleotides are TGTGCCAGCAGCCTGGGGACTAGCGGGAGGGCCCGCAACATTCAGTACTTC. Protein sequence: CASSLGTSGRARNIQYF.

The rearrangement joins TRBV7-3 to TRBJ1-1; a weak D match, TRBD1 (6 bases). Trimming pared 1 base from V and 5 bases from J, leaving 14 bases between. This CDR3 is built from 15 residues. Germline CDR1 SGHTA, CDR2 FQGTGA. The CDR3 loop reads CASSLISGGTTEAFF. CDR3 bases: TGTGCCAGCAGCTTAATAAGCGGGGGCACGACTGAAGCTTTCTTT.

This clone was detected once. The V gene is TRBV9, the J gene TRBJ2-1; D perhaps matches TRBD1 (5 bases). Germline V gives CDR1 SGDLS, CDR2 YYNGEE. The CDR3 length is 13 residues. The V gene lost 1 base and the J gene lost 7 bases, with 9 bases spanning the gap. The CDR3 reads CASSVRTQNEQFF. For the CDR3, the DNA is TGTGCCAGCAGCGTAAGGACACAGAATGAGCAGTTCTTC.

The chain couples TRBV5-4 to TRBJ2-2; D gene uncertain. Deletions cut 4 bases from V and 5 bases from J, with 12 bases between. This CDR3 has 14 amino acids. Looked up from germline, CDR1 is SGHNT and CDR2 is YYREEE (reference sequence). CDR3 region: CASSTRTNTGELFF. In DNA, the CDR3 is TGTGCCAGCAGCACCCGGACCAATACCGGGGAGCTGTTTTTT.

The V call is TRBV5-1, the J call TRBJ1-6; D gene uncertain. The CDR3 contains 15 residues. Germline V gene lookup returns CDR1 SGHRS and CDR2 YFSETQ. The V end lost 0 bases, the J end lost 0 bases, and 4 bases lay between the germline ends. The CDR3 loop reads CASSLGSSYNSPLHF. CDR3 bases: TGCGCCAGCAGCTTGGGGAGCTCCTATAATTCACCCCTCCACTTT.

The rearrangement links TRBV13 to TRBJ2-3; D assignment may be TRBD1 or TRBD2 (5 bases each). Germline V gene lookup returns CDR1 PRHDT and CDR2 FYEKMQ (reference sequence). Trimming took 1 base from V and 6 from J, leaving 17 bases between them. The CDR3 spans 16 residues. This CDR3 is CASSLESPGARDTQYF. Written as DNA, the CDR3 is TGTGCCAGCAGCTTAGAAAGTCCCGGGGCTAGGGATACGCAGTATTTT. The full variable domain, with the rest looked up from reference TRBV13 and TRBJ2-3, is AAGVIQSPRHLIKEKRETATLKCYPIPRHDTVYWYQQGPGQDPQFLISFYEKMQSDKGSIPDRFSAQQFSDYHSELNMSSLELGDSALYFCASSLESPGARDTQYFGPGTRLTVL.

The CDR3 nucleotides read TGCGCCAGCAGCCAAGACCCCGGGCAGTACACTGAAGCTTTCTTT. The encoded protein is CASSQDPGQYTEAFF. The rearrangement uses TRBV4-3 and TRBJ1-1; D remains unclear. From germline, CDR1 is LGHNA and CDR2 YSLEER. Trimming pared 0 bases from V and 3 bases from J, leaving 11 bases between. This CDR3 is built from 15 residues.

V is TRBV19 and J is TRBJ1-5; TRBD1 aligns across 7 bases. The CDR3 has 14 amino acids. CDR1 and CDR2 from the germline V gene are LNHDA and SQIVND (reference sequence). V was clipped by 6 bases and J by 5 bases; unmatched bases: 7. The CDR3 reads CASRLGQEDQPQHF. DNA of the CDR3: TGTGCCAGTAGACTCGGACAGGAGGATCAGCCCCAGCATTTT. Full variable domain (remainder filled in from reference TRBV19 and TRBJ1-5): DGGITQSPKYLFRKEGQNVTLSCEQNLNHDAMYWYRQDPGQGLRLIYYSQIVNDFQKGDIAEGYSVSREKKESFPLTVTSAQKNPTAFYLCASRLGQEDQPQHFGDGTRLSIL.

The J gene is TRBJ2-7, the V gene TRBV28, with no clear D. Germline V gene lookup returns CDR1 MDHEN and CDR2 SYDVKM. The CDR3 covers 16 residues. V was trimmed by 2 bases and J by 0 bases, leaving 14 bases between them. The CDR3 DNA reads TGTGCCAGCAGTTTAAGTGGGATGTTAAACTCCTACGAGCAGTACTTC. As protein: CASSLSGMLNSYEQYF.

The J gene is TRBJ1-2, the V gene TRBV9; 7 nucleotides agree with TRBD1. The junction had 8 bases not matched to a gene; V was cut back by 5 bases and J by 4 bases. The CDR3 contains 14 residues. Germline V gives CDR1 SGDLS, CDR2 YYNGEE. This CDR3 reads CASRGQSSSYGYTF. The CDR3 nucleotides read TGTGCCAGCAGGGGACAGAGTTCTTCCTATGGCTACACCTTC. Full variable domain (outside the CDR3, taken from reference TRBV9 and TRBJ1-2): DSGVTQTPKHLITATGQRVTLRCSPRSGDLSVYWYQQSLDQGLQFLIQYYNGEERAKGNILERFSAQQFPDLHSELNLSSLELGDSALYFCASRGQSSSYGYTFGSGTRLTVV.

This clone came up a few times. The CDR3 nucleotides read TGCGCCAGCAGTGAGTCGAGTCAGGTGGGAGGCTACACCTTC. Amino acids: CASSESSQVGGYTF. The J gene is TRBJ1-2, the V gene TRBV10-1; D unresolved. CDR3 length: 14 residues. Per the germline V gene, CDR1 is WNHNN and CDR2 is SYGVQD (reference sequence). Trimming shortened V by 0 bases and J by 8 bases, and 13 bases separated the two germline ends.

V gene TRBV6-1 combines with J gene TRBJ2-3; 9 bases align to TRBD2. This CDR3 spans 17 amino acids. Germline-derived CDR1 and CDR2 are MNHNS and SASEGT. The V segment lost 4 bases and the J segment 3 bases; nucleotides outside the gene matches: 11. The CDR3 DNA reads as TGTGCCAGCAGTGTCGCGGGAGGGCCTATGAGGACAGATACGCAGTATTTT. Amino acids: CASSVAGGPMRTDTQYF.

This chain joins TRBV6-6 and TRBJ2-1; no firm D call. The germline V gene has CDR1 MNHNY and CDR2 SVGAGI (reference sequence). The CDR3 consists of 13 residues. V lost 4 bases and J 7 bases, leaving 11 bases between the germline ends. CDR3 DNA sequence: TGTGCCAGCAGTTTAACCCGGGCGAATGAGCAGTTCTTC. Amino acids: CASSLTRANEQFF.

V usage is TRBV7-8 and J usage is TRBJ2-7, with D tentatively TRBD2 (6 bases). V was cut by 2 bases and J by 4 bases, with 9 bases left in between. The CDR3 is made up of 13 amino acids. CDR1 and CDR2 from the germline V gene are SGHVS and FQNEAQ. The CDR3: CASSLREVYEQYF. CDR3 in DNA: TGTGCCAGCAGCTTAAGGGAGGTATACGAGCAGTACTTC.

The gene calls are TRBV7-9 and TRBJ2-1; D is perhaps TRBD1 (6 bases). V was cut by 11 bases and J by 7 bases, with 15 bases left in between. There are 12 residues in the CDR3. CDR1 SEHNR and CDR2 FQNEAQ come from the germline V gene (reference sequence). The CDR3 nucleotides read TGTGCCGGTTACAGGGAGATGAATGAGCAGTTCTTC. It yields the protein CAGYREMNEQFF.

The chain couples TRBV28 to TRBJ1-5; 8 bases line up with TRBD1. The CDR3 totals 16 residues. Germline-derived CDR1 and CDR2 are MDHEN and SYDVKM. The V and J ends lost 6 bases and 1 base, in that order; junction bases with no gene match: 8. This CDR3 is CASSPLTGASNQPQHF. The CDR3 nucleotides are TGTGCCAGCAGCCCACTGACAGGGGCCAGCAATCAGCCCCAGCATTTT.

The rearrangement links TRBV14 to TRBJ2-1; 9 bases are a match to TRBD2. The CDR3 is 15 amino acids. J was trimmed by 2 bases and V by 3 bases; bases with no gene match: 2. From germline, CDR1 is SGHDN and CDR2 FVKESK. The DNA for the CDR3 is TGTGCCAGCAGCCAGGCGGGGGGGGCCTACAATGAGCAGTTCTTC. As protein: CASSQAGGAYNEQFF.

The chain is built from TRBV7-2 and TRBJ2-7; 7 bases agree with TRBD2. V lost 1 base, J lost 0 bases, and 3 bases stayed unmatched. Germline V gene lookup returns CDR1 SGHTA and CDR2 FQGNSA. The CDR3 loop spans 15 amino acids. CDR3 nucleotides: TGTGCCAGCAGCTTAGGGGGGACTAACTCCTACGAGCAGTACTTC. Protein: CASSLGGTNSYEQYF.

This clone showed up just a few times. The chain recombines TRBV5-1 with TRBJ2-7, with D perhaps TRBD2 (5 bases). V dropped 1 base and J dropped 2 bases, with 16 bases sitting between them. Germline assignment: CDR1 SGHRS and CDR2 YFSETQ. This CDR3 spans 16 amino acids. In nucleotides, the CDR3 is TGCGCCAGCAGCTTGTTTCGGGGTACTCGTACCTACGAGCAGTACTTC. It yields the protein CASSLFRGTRTYEQYF.

The V and J genes are TRBV19 and TRBJ2-1, with D unresolved. Trimming took off 1 base at V and 7 bases at J, with 11 bases between the two ends. CDR3 size: 14 residues. The germline V gene has CDR1 LNHDA and CDR2 SQIVND (reference sequence). The CDR3 DNA reads TGTGCCAGTAGTATAGTGTCCGAAGATAATGAGCAGTTCTTC. Protein: CASSIVSEDNEQFF.

This sequence joins TRBV5-1 and TRBJ2-3, with D possibly matching TRBD2 (6 bases). Germline values: CDR1 SGHRS, CDR2 YFSETQ. Trimming stripped 0 bases from V and 1 base from J, with 15 bases between. The length of the CDR3 is 17 residues. CDR3 loop: CASSLVFGRGGTDTQYF. The CDR3, as DNA: TGCGCCAGCAGCTTGGTATTCGGGAGAGGGGGCACAGATACGCAGTATTTT.

This clone came up once. The genes are TRBV19 and TRBJ2-3; D is unclear. CDR3 length: 16 amino acids. V lost 1 base and J 0 bases, leaving 11 bases between the germline ends. Germline assignment: CDR1 LNHDA and CDR2 SQIVND (reference sequence). DNA for the CDR3: TGTGCCAGTAGTATAGTACGGTACCTTAGCACAGATACGCAGTATTTT. This codes for CASSIVRYLSTDTQYF.

The rearrangement uses TRBV6-5 and TRBJ2-7, with 8 bases fitting TRBD1. Germline trimming cut 3 bases from V and 3 bases from J; bases unmatched to any gene: 4. Germline CDR1 is MNHEY and CDR2 is SVGAGI. The CDR3 contains 14 residues. The CDR3 sequence is CASSYRTGLYEQYF. The CDR3 nucleotides read TGTGCCAGCAGTTATCGGACAGGGCTCTACGAGCAGTACTTC.

The chain employs TRBV6-5 and TRBJ1-1; 10 nucleotides line up with TRBD1. V gave up 5 bases and J gave up 5 bases; unmatched junction bases: 8. CDR3 size: 15 residues. Germline loops: CDR1 MNHEY, CDR2 SVGAGI. CDR3 protein: CASSLGQGRGTEAFF. CDR3 sequence (DNA): TGTGCCAGCAGTCTGGGACAGGGGAGAGGGACTGAAGCTTTCTTT.